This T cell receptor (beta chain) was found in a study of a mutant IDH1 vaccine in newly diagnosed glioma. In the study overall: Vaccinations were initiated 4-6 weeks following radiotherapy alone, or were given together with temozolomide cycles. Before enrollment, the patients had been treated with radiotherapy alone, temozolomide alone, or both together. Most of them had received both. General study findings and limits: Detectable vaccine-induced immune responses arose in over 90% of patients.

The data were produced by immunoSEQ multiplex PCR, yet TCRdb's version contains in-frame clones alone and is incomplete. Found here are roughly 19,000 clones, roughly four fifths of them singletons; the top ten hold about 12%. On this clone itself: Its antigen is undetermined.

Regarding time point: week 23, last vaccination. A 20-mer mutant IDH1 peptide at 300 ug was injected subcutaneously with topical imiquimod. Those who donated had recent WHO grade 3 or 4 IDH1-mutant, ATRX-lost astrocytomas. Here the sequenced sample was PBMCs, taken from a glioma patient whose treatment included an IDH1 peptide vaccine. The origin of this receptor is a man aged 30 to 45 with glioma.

The chain's CDR3 is CGTTRVTNTEAFF. DNA for the CDR3: TGCGGTACCACCAGGGTCACGAACACTGAAGCTTTCTTT. The rearrangement uses TRBV29-1 and TRBJ1-1; D possibly corresponds to TRBD1 (5 bases). This CDR3 spans 13 amino acids. Germline V gives CDR1 SQVTM, CDR2 ANQGSEA. The full variable domain, with the rest looked up from reference TRBV29-1 and TRBJ1-1, is SAVISQKPSRDICQRGTSLTIQCQVDSQVTMMFWYRQQPGQSLTLIATANQGSEATYESGFVIDKFPISRPNLTFSTLTVSNMSPEDSSIYLCGTTRVTNTEAFFGQGTRLTVV.